This note documents a single T cell receptor beta chain sequence. Its antigen is not known. TCRdb reprocessed the 5' RACE reads with MiXCR, giving one entry per CDR3 protein. The table lists 150,000 or so distinct CDR3 sequences, 11% of them singletons. The data stem from a study of T-cell memory formation after mild COVID-19. Study summary: Most TCR clusters belonged to a single donor. Findings and caveats of the study: Pre-infection memory already had some responding clones, implying cross-reactive memory joined. Most CD4+ clones that shrank were in CM and EM, while CD8+ ones turned up in EMRA. The SARS-CoV-2 specificity of second-wave clones reaching peak at day 37 remained unverified.

V shed 6 bases and J 7 bases; nucleotides not matched to a gene: 10. The CDR3 length is 14 residues. Germline V gene lookup returns CDR1 MNHEY and CDR2 SVGEGT. The sample consisted of PBMCs or a T cell subset sorted from them (not recorded which). V gene TRBV6-2 or TRBV6-3 combines with J gene TRBJ2-7; 9 bases agree with TRBD2. The receptor was isolated from a young man who had mild COVID-19 (a few samples of this study predate the infection). Cell type and time point are not known. Here the CDR3 DNA reads TGTGCCAGCAGCCCGCTAGCGGGGAAAATGGAGCAGTACTTC. It codes for CASSPLAGKMEQYF.